This entry lists 10 T cell receptor beta chains sequenced from one sample in a study of cytomegalovirus exposure and HLA in healthy donors. The PCR ran on 60 Vbeta and 13 Jbeta primers. Only in-frame clones appear in the TCRdb table, and some are missing; sequencing was by immunoSEQ multiplex PCR. In the table there are some 150,000 clones, 65% to 80% of which are singletons. The sequenced sample was PBMCs. These receptors were obtained from a man aged 35 to 55 in good health and CMV-seronegative.

The V and J genes are TRBV2 and TRBJ2-3, with D tentatively TRBD2 (7 bases). Trimming removed 6 bases from V and 4 bases from J, with 23 bases in between. The CDR3 contains 17 residues. Germline CDR1 SNHLY, CDR2 FYNNEI. The CDR3 DNA follows: TGTGCCAGCAGCTTCATACTTCGGGGGGCCGCCCCAGATACGCAGTATTTT. Translation gives CASSFILRGAAPDTQYF.

This rearrangement joins TRBV6-5 to TRBJ1-2; TRBD1 might be the D (6 bases). This CDR3 has 13 residues. V lost 6 bases, J lost 8 bases, and 16 bases lay in between. Per germline, CDR1 MNHEY and CDR2 SVGAGI. This chain's CDR3 is CASRDTGLRGYTF. CDR3 bases: TGTGCCAGCAGGGATACAGGGTTAAGGGGCTACACCTTC.

This chain connects TRBV10-3 to TRBJ2-3, with D possibly being TRBD1 (6 bases). Trimming took 0 bases from V and 0 from J, leaving 10 bases between them. CDR1 and CDR2 from the germline V gene are ENHRY and SYGVKD. The CDR3 totals 16 residues. Here the CDR3 reads CAISESFGGSTDTQYF. CDR3 DNA sequence: TGTGCCATCAGTGAGTCCTTTGGGGGCAGCACAGATACGCAGTATTTT.

This clone was seen just once. The V call is TRBV5-1, the J call TRBJ2-5, with TRBD2 identical over 9 bases. Germline V gene sequence: CDR1 SGHRS, CDR2 YFSETQ. There are 17 residues in the CDR3. The V segment lost 3 bases and the J segment 5 bases; nucleotides outside the gene matches: 14. CDR3 sequence (DNA): TGCGCCAGCAGCTCCGGAGGGAGCGGGGGGTCTCCCGAGACCCAGTACTTC. Its protein product is CASSSGGSGGSPETQYF.

The rearrangement links TRBV6-1 to TRBJ2-5, with D perhaps matching TRBD2 (5 bases). Trimming pared 5 bases from V and 1 base from J, leaving 11 bases between. The CDR3 contains 14 residues. The germline V gene encodes CDR1 MNHNS and CDR2 SASEGT. The CDR3 DNA follows: TGTGCCAGCAGTCCTACTAGTCCCCAAGAGACCCAGTACTTC. It is translated as CASSPTSPQETQYF.

The V and J genes are TRBV28 and TRBJ2-7; TRBD1 is a possible D gene (6 bases). V lost 4 bases and J 4 bases, leaving 14 bases between the germline ends. Germline V gene data show CDR1 as MDHEN and CDR2 as SYDVKM. The CDR3 consists of 14 residues. The CDR3 DNA reads TGTGCCAGCAGTTCTACAGGGTCCGCATACGAGCAGTACTTC. This codes for CASSSTGSAYEQYF.

The chain couples TRBV6-5 to TRBJ1-5, with 8 bases matching TRBD1. The length of the CDR3 is 14 residues. With V trimmed by 4 bases and J by 2 bases, 1 base remained unmatched. Germline V gene lookup returns CDR1 MNHEY and CDR2 SVGAGI. CDR3 bases: TGTGCCAGCAGTTCGACAGGGGGCAATCAGCCCCAGCATTTT. Its protein product is CASSSTGGNQPQHF.

This rearrangement joins TRBV5-1 to TRBJ2-7, with TRBD1 as a possible D gene (5 bases). The CDR3 covers 13 residues. From germline, CDR1 is SGHRS and CDR2 YFSETQ. Deletions cut 0 bases from V and 4 bases from J, with 8 bases between. This chain's CDR3 is CASSLEDSYEQYF. CDR3 coding DNA: TGCGCCAGCAGCTTGGAAGACAGTTACGAGCAGTACTTC. The full variable domain, in which reference TRBV5-1 and TRBJ2-7 provide the parts outside the CDR3, is KAGVTQTPRYLIKTRGQQVTLSCSPISGHRSVSWYQQTPGQGLQFLFEYFSETQRNKGNFPGRFSGRQFSNSRSEMNVSTLELGDSALYLCASSLEDSYEQYFGPGTRLTVT.

This sequence joins TRBV4-1 and TRBJ1-4; 10 bases line up with TRBD1. In germline, CDR1 is MGHRA, CDR2 YSYEKL. CDR3 length: 15 residues. J lost 10 bases, V lost 6 bases, and 11 bases had no gene match. CDR3 loop: CASRPLGTGAPKLFF. The CDR3 nucleotides read TGCGCCAGCAGACCGTTAGGGACAGGGGCCCCAAAACTGTTTTTT.

This clone is a singleton in its sample. This chain links TRBV7-9 with TRBJ2-7, with 9 bases lining up with TRBD1. Germline CDR1 SEHNR, CDR2 FQNEAQ (reference sequence). The CDR3 covers 13 residues. The V segment lost 5 bases and the J segment 5 bases; nucleotides outside the gene matches: 4. Here the CDR3 reads CASSPWDRDEQYF. In DNA form, the CDR3 reads TGTGCCAGCAGCCCCTGGGACAGGGACGAGCAGTACTTC.